These T cell receptor beta chains were read from a single sample in a study of CD8 T cells in Susac syndrome. MiXCR, run by TCRdb on the immunoSEQ multiplex PCR reads, gives a single entry per CDR3 protein. This sample has about 280,000 distinct CDR3 sequences, with roughly 81% found just once. Sequencing was done on a sample of CD8+ T cells from PBMCs. These receptor sequences come from a human donor with multiple sclerosis. Both conserved end residues are part of each CDR3. D genes are given only for firm matches. A clone size is listed for some rows: how often the clone was seen (once, few, many), or a class if it is expanded.

d_call j_call v_call clone_size cdr3_nt cdr3_aa
- TRBJ2-7 TRBV27 - TGTGCCAGCAGTTGCTTCCACAAGGGAGATCACGAGCAGTACTTC CASSCFHKGDHEQYF
- TRBJ2-1 TRBV28 - TGTGCCAGCAGTTCTGGCTCCGAGCTGATGAGGGATGAGCAGTTCTTC CASSSGSELMRDEQFF
- TRBJ2-1 TRBV20-1 - TGCAGTGCTAGAGAAATAGGGAATTCTGAGCAGTTCTTC CSAREIGNSEQFF
TRBD1 TRBJ2-3 TRBV9 once TGTGCCAGCAGCGTAGGAGGCAGGACAGGGGGGATCGCAGATACGCAGTATTTT CASSVGGRTGGIADTQYF
- TRBJ2-7 TRBV21-1 - TGTGCCAGCAGCAAAGCGCCGAATAGCGGGAAGGACAACGAGCAGTACTTC CASSKAPNSGKDNEQYF
- TRBJ2-7 TRBV12-5 - TGTGCTAGTGGCCGGGGGTACGAGCAGTACTTC CASGRGYEQYF
- TRBJ2-3 TRBV6-6 - TGTGCCAGCAGGAATTCAGATACGCAGTATTTT CASRNSDTQYF
TRBD2 TRBJ2-2 TRBV7-8 - TGTGCCAGCAGCACCCGACTAGCGGGAGGGAACACCGGGGAGCTGTTTTTT CASSTRLAGGNTGELFF
- TRBJ2-2 TRBV7-9 - TGTGCCAGCAGCTATAAGGGGGCCGGGGAGCTGTTTTTT CASSYKGAGELFF
- TRBJ2-1 TRBV5-4 - TGTGCCAGCAGCTTGTTTAGCGGTCATGAGCAGTTCTTC CASSLFSGHEQFF
- TRBJ2-4 TRBV7-9 - TGTGCCAGCAGCCAATTGGACGGCCCATCCAAAAACATTCAGTACTTC CASSQLDGPSKNIQYF
- TRBJ1-2 TRBV5-1 - TGCGCCAGCAGCTTAAGCCAGCAGGGCCCCTATGGCTACACCTTC CASSLSQQGPYGYTF
TRBD2 TRBJ2-7 TRBV3-1 - TGTGCCAGCAGCCAGGGACTAGCGGGAGTCTACGAGCAGTACTTC CASSQGLAGVYEQYF